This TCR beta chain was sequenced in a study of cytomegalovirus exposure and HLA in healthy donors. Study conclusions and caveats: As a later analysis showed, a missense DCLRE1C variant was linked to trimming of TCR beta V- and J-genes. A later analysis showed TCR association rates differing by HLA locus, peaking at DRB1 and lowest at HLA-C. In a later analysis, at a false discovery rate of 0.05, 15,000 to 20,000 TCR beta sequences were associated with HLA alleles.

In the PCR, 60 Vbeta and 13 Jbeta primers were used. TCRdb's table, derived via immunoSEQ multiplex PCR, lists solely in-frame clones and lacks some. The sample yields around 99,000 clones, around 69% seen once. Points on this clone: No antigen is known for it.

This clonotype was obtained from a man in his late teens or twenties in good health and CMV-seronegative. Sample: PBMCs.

CDR3 sequence (DNA): TGTGCCAGCAGCCAAGAAGGGACAGAGAAGGAGGGCTACACCTTC. It codes for CASSQEGTEKEGYTF. The chain employs TRBV4-2 and TRBJ1-2, with TRBD1 identical over 7 bases. Trimming took 0 bases from V and 8 from J; bases not matched to a gene: 9. The CDR3 spans 15 residues. The V gene's germline CDR1 is LGHNA and CDR2 YNFKEQ.